The source of this TCR beta chain is a study of T cells after yellow fever vaccination (dated by TCRdb to about 2019). Turning to the overall study: The SMART-Seq v4 Ultra Low Input RNA kit was used to prepare libraries from fractions with low cell numbers. Bulk TCR alpha and beta repertoires were sequenced longitudinally to track T-cell clones before and after primary and booster YFV17D yellow fever vaccination. Two healthy male donors made up the cohort, one aged 18 to 30 years and the other aged 30 to 40 years. Blood was collected at multiple timepoints before and after primary and secondary immunization, and bulk PBMC replicates and cell subsets were isolated. The paper as a whole reports these results and caveats: The study included only a couple of donors, which limits how far the findings can be generalized. A small fraction of clonotypes showed up in both the CD4 and CD8 compartments, probably as a result of convergent recombination. Most clones expanded after primary vaccination (96% of CD4 and roughly 88% of CD8) were re-detected after the booster, suggesting that broad memory maintenance occurred. FACS-sorted repertoires could contain abundant contaminating clonotypes from the bulk population, so computational filtering was required. The secondary T-cell response was weaker than the primary response but faster, peaking on day 5 instead of day 15.

Per the publication, the treatment or condition label means: live attenuated yellow fever vaccine strain. PBMCs were isolated from peripheral blood using a standard Ficoll-Paque protocol. Epitope-specific CD8 T cells were sorted using a dextramer loaded with the yellow fever NS4B epitope peptide, with anti-CD3 and anti-CD8 staining. TriZol was used to extract RNA from bulk PBMCs, from CD4 and CD8 fractions, and from dextramer-positive and dextramer-negative fractions. TCR cDNA was synthesized by 5'RACE template switching, through which a universal primer site and unique molecular identifiers were introduced. Priming of cDNA synthesis was performed from both the TCR alpha and TCR beta constant segments. Libraries were amplified in two PCR steps, with sample barcodes and sequencing adapters added in the second step. Sequencing of libraries was performed on Illumina HiSeq 2500 (2x100 bp) or NovaSeq (2x150 bp). On the study's bioinformatics: MIGEC was used to demultiplex reads and collapse the reads into UMI consensus sequences, and MiXCR was used for V(D)J alignment. Vaccine-responding clonotypes were defined with edgeR using replicate PBMC samples, requiring FDR below 0.01 and a log2 fold change above 5 up to day 15. Each bulk clonotype received a CD4 or CD8 identity based on whether the sequenced CD4 or CD8 repertoire contained that clonotype at higher abundance. Clonotypes enriched at least 10-fold in dextramer-positive versus dextramer-negative fractions were classed as NS4B-specific, and CD4-biased clonotypes were left out. TCRdb applied fastp at Q25 and MiXCR to the public reads, then kept only in-frame beta chains. Rows are combined by CDR3 protein, so each entry shows the most common genes and DNA. These V and J calls derive from TCRdb rather than the authors' analysis. This sample has under 55,000 distinct CDR3 sequences in its table, and about 6.3% of those were observed once. In total, the top ten clones hold 20% to 30% of the sample.

Remarks on this clonotype: It has no much larger one-base neighbor in the sample; base qualities were not kept.

The germline V gene (reference sequence) yields WNHNN for CDR1 and SYGVQD for CDR2. The V end loses 0 bases and the J end loses 10 bases, and a stretch of 7 bases separates them. From the cysteine through the phenylalanine, the CDR3 covers 12 amino acids. The CDR3 DNA has 36 bases and is translated from base 1. The V and J genes are TRBV10-1 and TRBJ2-1; the D gene assignment is ambiguous. The sequence came from a young man who received the YFV17D yellow fever vaccine. The sequenced sample was CD8+ T cells not binding an NS4B(214-222) dextramer, sorted from PBMCs, obtained about 41 days after the first yellow fever vaccination. The label giving this sample's cell subset or site can be read as: NS4B epitope dextramer-negative CD8 T cells. The CDR3 protein: CASSESGLEQFF. The base sequence is TGCGCCAGCAGTGAGTCGGGATTAGAGCAGTTCTTC.